A selection of T cell receptor beta chains follows, all from one sample in a study of T-cell memory formation after mild COVID-19. TCRdb ran MiXCR on the 5' RACE reads and lists one entry per CDR3 protein. The sample consists of about 340,000 distinct CDR3 sequences, about 15% of them appearing once. The sequencing sample was made of PBMCs or a T cell subset sorted from them (not recorded which). The receptors derive from a man younger than 35 who had mild COVID-19 (a few samples of this study predate the infection). Cell type and time point are not known. The CDR3 runs from the conserved cysteine through the conserved F or W. The D gene is left open where the match is weak. Rows may omit the clone size; those that give it use once, few, many or a size class.

clone size,D gene,V gene,J gene,CDR3 protein,CDR3 DNA
.,TRBD1,TRBV28,TRBJ1-3,CATGTGSSTIYF,TGTGCCACCGGGACAGGCAGTAGCACCATATATTTT
few,TRBD1,TRBV27,TRBJ2-1,CASSQLWTGLDEQFF,TGTGCCAGCAGTCAACTTTGGACAGGTCTTGATGAGCAGTTCTTC
.,.,TRBV6-2/TRBV6-3,TRBJ1-5,CASRYDGAGGPQHF,TGTGCCAGCAGATACGACGGCGCGGGTGGGCCCCAGCATTTT
.,TRBD2,TRBV7-2,TRBJ2-7,CASSSGLARYEQYF,TGTGCCAGCAGCTCGGGACTAGCGCGTTACGAGCAGTACTTC
few,TRBD1,TRBV6-2/TRBV6-3,TRBJ2-4,CASSGTENIQYF,TGTGCCAGCAGCGGGACAGAAAACATTCAGTACTTC
.,.,TRBV10-3,TRBJ1-5,CAISAQWGGRQPQHF,TGTGCCATCTCCGCACAATGGGGGGGCAGACAGCCCCAGCATTTT
few,.,TRBV18,TRBJ2-1,CASSPQPDHDNEQFF,TGTGCCAGCTCACCACAACCGGACCACGACAATGAGCAGTTCTTC
few,.,TRBV10-3,TRBJ2-2,CAISEGTGELFF,TGTGCCATCAGTGAGGGAACCGGGGAGCTGTTTTTT
.,.,TRBV19,TRBJ2-6,CASSIQGAGANVLTF,TGTGCCAGTAGTATCCAGGGTGCTGGGGCCAACGTCCTGACTTTC
few,.,TRBV11-2,TRBJ2-5,CASSSGTGKETQYF,TGTGCCAGCAGCTCCGGGACGGGGAAAGAGACCCAGTACTTC
.,TRBD1,TRBV4-3,TRBJ2-1,CASSQGTGGYEQFF,TGCGCCAGCAGCCAAGGGACAGGGGGCTATGAGCAGTTCTTC
.,TRBD1,TRBV18,TRBJ1-1,CASSPLGTYRGTEAFF,TGTGCCAGCTCACCATTGGGGACCTACAGGGGCACTGAAGCTTTCTTT
.,.,TRBV5-1,TRBJ2-6,CASSQGVGANVLTF,TGCGCCAGCAGCCAGGGTGTTGGGGCCAACGTCCTGACTTTC
.,TRBD2,TRBV4-2,TRBJ2-2,CASSHPLRPGGLGGELFF,TGTGCCAGCAGCCATCCCCTTCGACCGGGGGGGCTTGGCGGGGAGCTGTTTTTT
.,.,TRBV6-5,TRBJ2-7,CASSYSRRFSYEQYF,TGTGCCAGCAGTTACTCGCGGCGATTCTCCTACGAGCAGTACTTC
.,.,TRBV27,TRBJ2-2,CASSFGPTAGELFF,TGTGCCAGCAGTTTTGGGCCGACGGCCGGGGAGCTGTTTTTT
.,.,TRBV7-8,TRBJ1-2,CASSLAARRSNYGYTF,TGTGCCAGCAGCCTAGCGGCGCGACGGTCTAACTATGGCTACACCTTC
many,.,TRBV27,TRBJ2-2,CASSWGGTGELFF,TGTGCCAGCAGTTGGGGTGGCACCGGGGAGCTGTTTTTT
.,TRBD2,TRBV12-3/TRBV12-4,TRBJ2-7,CASGQAGGFYEQYF,TGTGCCAGCGGACAAGCGGGGGGGTTTTACGAGCAGTACTTC
few,.,TRBV6-2/TRBV6-3,TRBJ1-1,CASSYSIHREAFF,TGTGCCAGCAGTTACTCGATCCATCGCGAAGCTTTCTTT
.,.,TRBV6-6,TRBJ1-4,CASSYSTGASEKLFF,TGTGCCAGCAGTTATAGTACAGGAGCCTCGGAAAAACTGTTTTTT
few,.,TRBV29-1,TRBJ1-1,CSVGSGGDTEAFF,TGCAGCGTTGGGTCGGGCGGGGACACTGAAGCTTTCTTT
.,.,TRBV13,TRBJ1-4,CASSQGRSKSEKLFF,TGTGCCAGCAGCCAAGGACGTTCCAAAAGCGAAAAACTGTTTTTT
few,.,TRBV9,TRBJ1-1,CASSKSYTEAFF,TGTGCCAGCAGCAAGTCCTACACTGAAGCTTTCTTT
few,.,TRBV4-3,TRBJ1-1,CASSQDTGSWTHEAFF,TGCGCCAGCAGCCAAGATACCGGCAGTTGGACCCATGAAGCTTTCTTT
.,.,TRBV7-2,TRBJ2-1,CASSQTSGNEQFF,TGTGCCAGCAGCCAAACTAGTGGCAATGAGCAGTTCTTC
few,TRBD2,TRBV6-6,TRBJ2-5,CASSYSAQRGGGQETQYF,TGTGCCAGCAGTTACTCGGCCCAGCGGGGGGGAGGGCAAGAGACCCAGTACTTC
few,.,TRBV5-1,TRBJ1-1,CASSSSGWTNTEAFF,TGCGCCAGCAGCTCCTCTGGGTGGACGAACACTGAAGCTTTCTTT
few,TRBD1,TRBV24-1,TRBJ2-2,CATADRAKTGELFF,TGTGCCACCGCGGACAGGGCAAAGACCGGGGAGCTGTTTTTT
.,.,TRBV7-9,TRBJ2-3,CASSLWKDTQYF,TGTGCCAGCAGCTTATGGAAGGATACGCAGTATTTT
.,.,TRBV24-1,TRBJ1-3,CATSEAPSRGNTIYF,TGTGCCACCAGTGAGGCCCCGTCCCGTGGAAACACCATATATTTT
few,.,TRBV5-1,TRBJ2-2,CASSLVVTNTGELFF,TGCGCCAGCAGCTTGGTTGTCACGAACACCGGGGAGCTGTTTTTT
.,.,TRBV12-3/TRBV12-4,TRBJ2-5,CASSSRGGGWETQYF,TGTGCCAGCAGTTCCCGGGGAGGGGGTTGGGAGACCCAGTACTTC
few,.,TRBV5-1,TRBJ2-5,CASSLVVTQETQYF,TGCGCCAGCAGCTTGGTGGTAACCCAAGAGACCCAGTACTTC
many,.,TRBV7-2,TRBJ2-3,CASSPGPGSDTQYF,TGTGCCAGCAGCCCGGGGCCAGGGTCAGATACGCAGTATTTT
few,.,TRBV3-1,TRBJ1-5,CASSQGPQQPQHF,TGTGCCAGCAGCCAAGGTCCACAGCAGCCCCAGCATTTT
.,TRBD1,TRBV15,TRBJ1-5,CATSRDLGTGVNQPQHF,TGTGCCACCAGCAGAGATTTGGGAACAGGGGTCAATCAGCCCCAGCATTTT
few,.,TRBV4-2,TRBJ2-2,CASSQMNTGELFF,TGTGCCAGCAGCCAGATGAACACCGGGGAGCTGTTTTTT
.,.,TRBV4-3,TRBJ2-6,CASSQGQTGANVLTF,TGCGCCAGCAGCCAAGGACAGACTGGGGCCAACGTCCTGACTTTC
.,TRBD1,TRBV5-1,TRBJ1-5,CASSPGTGGALQPQHF,TGCGCCAGCAGCCCTGGGACAGGGGGCGCGTTGCAGCCCCAGCATTTT
.,.,TRBV7-9,TRBJ1-2,CASSLSGGYTF,TGTGCCAGCAGCTTGTCCGGGGGCTACACCTTC
few,.,TRBV5-1,TRBJ2-1,CASSFRPPSGRAFYEQFF,TGCGCCAGCAGCTTTCGACCCCCGTCTGGCAGGGCTTTTTATGAGCAGTTCTTC
.,TRBD1,TRBV28,TRBJ1-1,CASSSSGQGLNTEAFF,TGTGCCAGCAGTTCCTCGGGACAGGGATTAAACACTGAAGCTTTCTTT
.,.,TRBV7-8,TRBJ1-5,CASSQEMEQPQHF,TGTGCCAGCAGCCAGGAAATGGAGCAGCCCCAGCATTTT
many,TRBD2,TRBV4-2,TRBJ2-5,CASSQEVAGGLGAQYF,TGTGCCAGCAGCCAAGAGGTAGCGGGGGGCCTGGGGGCCCAGTACTTC
.,.,TRBV10-3,TRBJ1-3,CAIKDSGSGNTIYF,TGTGCCATCAAGGACAGTGGCTCTGGAAACACCATATATTTT
.,.,TRBV7-6,TRBJ2-5,CASSLVKGQETQYF,TGTGCCAGCAGCTTAGTTAAAGGCCAAGAGACCCAGTACTTC
few,.,TRBV10-3,TRBJ1-6,CAITEQYNSPLHF,TGTGCCATCACTGAACAGTATAATTCACCCCTCCACTTT
.,.,TRBV19,TRBJ1-5,CASSIRANNQPQHF,TGTGCCAGTAGTATCCGGGCCAACAATCAGCCCCAGCATTTT
few,.,TRBV6-6,TRBJ2-5,CASRPQGGPEETQYF,TGTGCCAGCAGACCCCAAGGGGGGCCGGAAGAGACCCAGTACTTC
few,.,TRBV12-3/TRBV12-4,TRBJ2-5,CASSLVGESETQYF,TGTGCCAGCAGTTTAGTCGGGGAATCAGAGACCCAGTACTTC
.,.,TRBV20-1,TRBJ2-1,CSARVFRAPGTSEQFF,TGCAGTGCTAGAGTCTTTAGGGCTCCCGGTACCTCAGAGCAGTTCTTC
few,.,TRBV20-1,TRBJ2-5,CSARDPLAGWETQYF,TGCAGTGCTAGAGATCCCTTGGCAGGTTGGGAGACCCAGTACTTC